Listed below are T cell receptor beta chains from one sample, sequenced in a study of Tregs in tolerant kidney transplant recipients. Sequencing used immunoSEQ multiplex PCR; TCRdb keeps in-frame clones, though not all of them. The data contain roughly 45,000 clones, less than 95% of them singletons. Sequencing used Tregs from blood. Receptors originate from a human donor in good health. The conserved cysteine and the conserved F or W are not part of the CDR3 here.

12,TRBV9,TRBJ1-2,ASSVGRYNYGYT
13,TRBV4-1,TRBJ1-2,ASSQESGRSYGYT
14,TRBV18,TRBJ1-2,ASSPRLDRQQDGYT
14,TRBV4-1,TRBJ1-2,ASYGDGTLRNYGYT
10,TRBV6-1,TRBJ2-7,ASSLTGTEQY
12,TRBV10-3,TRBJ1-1,AISDQGPYTEAF
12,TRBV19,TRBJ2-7,ASKRSQGVYEQY
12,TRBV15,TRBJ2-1,ATSLLRGYNEQF
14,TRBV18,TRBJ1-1,ASSPERIPMNTEAF
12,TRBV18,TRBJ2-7,ASSLTRDSYEQY
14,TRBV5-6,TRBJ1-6,ASSFGPGVDNSPLH
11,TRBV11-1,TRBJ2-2,ASSLAVSGELF
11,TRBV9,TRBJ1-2,ASSPEWVPGYT
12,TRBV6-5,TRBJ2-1,ASSRSGRYNEQF
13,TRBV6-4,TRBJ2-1,ASSPGTSSYNEQF
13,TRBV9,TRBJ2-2,ASRTSGANTGELF
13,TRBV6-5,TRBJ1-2,ASSYFGGRRDGYT
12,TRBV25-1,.,ASSSGHPTYEQY
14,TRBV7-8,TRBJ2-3,ASSLEASGGDNTQY
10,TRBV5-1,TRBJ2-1,ASSFEYNEQF
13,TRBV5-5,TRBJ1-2,ASSLGTFSNYGYT
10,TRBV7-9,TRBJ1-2,ASRGAGDGYT
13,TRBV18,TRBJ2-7,ASSTTGSPAYEQY
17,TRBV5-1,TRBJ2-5,ASSPPLGGRPHVRETQY
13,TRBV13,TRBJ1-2,ASSLGGRGNYGYT